What follows is one T cell receptor (beta chain) and its context. Its specific antigen is unknown. Per-base qualities were not stored, and no clone one base away is much larger. Other DNA sequences within the sample encode an identical CDR3. V is cut by 1 base and J by 2 bases, and the space between the germline ends is 5 bases. Reading from cysteine to phenylalanine, the CDR3 counts 13 amino acids. Solely the CDR3 DNA is kept, with 39 bases framed from the first base. Taken from the germline V gene (reference sequence), the CDR1 and CDR2 loops are GTSNPN and SVGIG. The library was made by the immunoSEQ multiplex PCR assay. RNA was extracted from all samples and reverse transcribed into cDNA as template for TCR sequencing. First-strand cDNA was synthesized using SuperScript III with a 2:1 mix of oligo-dT and random hexamers. A synthetic immune receptor repertoire was used to gauge amplification bias, and whatever bias remained was removed computationally. Per the authors' processing: Raw reads were preprocessed for error removal, and CDR3 was defined according to IMGT conventions as running from the conserved cysteine to phenylalanine. Clonality was computed by normalizing Shannon entropy by log2 of the number of productive unique TCRs and subtracting the result from 1. Scalp TCRbeta sequences were cross-referenced with sorted blood CD4 and CD8 repertoires so that the CD4 or CD8 identity of scalp clones could be inferred. The clones in this table, taken by TCRdb from immuneACCESS, are in-frame only. Not every clone is retained; where verified, under half of the shortfall comes from an unresolved V gene, and the cause of the rest is unknown. That table gives V, J and clone size, and the DNA gave D and trimming. The sample has about 250,000 clones on record, 50% to 75% of them singletons. The top ten constitute around 0.92% of the sample.

The entry originates in a study of CD8+ T cells in alopecia areata (dated by TCRdb to 2017 to 2018). With regard to the full study: Treated patients were enrolled in an open-label pilot trial of oral tofacitinib at 5 to 10 mg twice daily for moderate-to-severe alopecia areata. For the treated patients, the SALT score, which quantifies what percentage of scalp surface area is affected, served as the measure of disease severity. Scalp clonality was compared among normal scalp (n=4), patchy alopecia areata scalp (n=8), and alopecia totalis/universalis scalp (n=8). RNA was obtained with the PAXgene miRNA kit for fixed scalp, the miRNeasy kit for PBMCs, and the RNeasy kit for mouse skin. Scalp tissue and sorted CD4+ and CD8+ peripheral blood T cells from patchy and totalis/universalis alopecia areata patients and from healthy controls were covered by human TCRbeta sequencing. Tofacitinib was administered for 6 to 18 months, and 6 months of follow-up off drug were then conducted to assess delayed response and recurrence. immunoSEQ multiplex PCR using 35 Vbeta forward primers and 13 Jbeta reverse primers was used to amplify TCRbeta CDR3 regions. To study T cell clonal expansion in alopecia areata, the researchers applied high-throughput TCRbeta sequencing to both the C3H/HeJ mouse model and human patients. Biopsies were taken from tofacitinib-treated patients at baseline and again at 4 and 24 weeks into treatment, and several of those patients also had a later scalp biopsy.

In the paper's terms, the treatment or condition label means: oral pan-JAK inhibitor, 5-10 mg twice daily. Lesional scalp punch biopsies and peripheral blood were collected from alopecia areata patients. PBMCs were isolated by density centrifugation and stained for CD3, CD4 and CD8, after which CD4+ and CD8+ T cells were sorted on a FACSAria. Summary of the overall study and its limitations: TCR sequences shared between patients were less clear than in mice, possibly partly because of HLA diversity in the patient population. The treated cohort was small, with a single nonresponder, so links between baseline CD8+ expansion and response need larger studies. Unlike mouse skin, which is dominated by gammadelta T cells, normal human skin has resident alphabeta T cells that are also sequenced, and this complicates analysis of the scalp TCR repertoire. Many expanded lesional clones were found to persist in scalp and blood during tofacitinib treatment, and relapse after treatment cessation may be partly explained by this persistence. Tofacitinib significantly decreased scalp clonality and the number of expanded CD8+ clones among the top 100 scalp clones. Higher clonality and more expanded CD8+ clones were observed in lesional scalp than in normal scalp, particularly in alopecia totalis/universalis, a finding suggestive of antigenic drive.

The sequence links TRBV30 to TRBJ2-2, with no confidently assigned D gene. This sequence originates from a human donor with alopecia areata. This material consisted of CD4+ T cells sorted from blood, taken at roughly week 53, from a patient treated with tofacitinib. Read as DNA, the sequence is TGTGCCTGGAGTGGGACCAACACCGGGGAGCTGTTTTTT. This translates into CAWSGTNTGELFF.